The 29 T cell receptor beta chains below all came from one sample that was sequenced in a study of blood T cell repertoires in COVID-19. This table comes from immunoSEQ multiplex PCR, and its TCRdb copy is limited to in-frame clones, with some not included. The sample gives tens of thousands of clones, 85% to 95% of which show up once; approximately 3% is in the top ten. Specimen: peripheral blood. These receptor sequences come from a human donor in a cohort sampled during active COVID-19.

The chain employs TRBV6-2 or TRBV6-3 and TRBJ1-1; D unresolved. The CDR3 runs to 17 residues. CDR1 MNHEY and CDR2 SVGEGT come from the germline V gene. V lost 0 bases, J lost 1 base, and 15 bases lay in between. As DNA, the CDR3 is TGTGCCAGCAGTTACTCGATTAGTCCACTGCCGAACACTGAAGCTTTCTTT. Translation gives CASSYSISPLPNTEAFF.

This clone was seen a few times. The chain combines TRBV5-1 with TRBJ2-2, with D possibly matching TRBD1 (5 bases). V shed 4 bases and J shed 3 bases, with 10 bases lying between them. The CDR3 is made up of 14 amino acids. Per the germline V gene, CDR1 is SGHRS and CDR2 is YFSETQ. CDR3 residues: CASSPSTDTGELFF. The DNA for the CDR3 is TGCGCCAGCAGCCCCTCGACAGACACCGGGGAGCTGTTTTTT.

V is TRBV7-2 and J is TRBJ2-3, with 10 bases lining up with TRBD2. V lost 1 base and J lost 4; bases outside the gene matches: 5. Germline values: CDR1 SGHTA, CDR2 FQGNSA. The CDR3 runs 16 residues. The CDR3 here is CASSLGSGGISDTQYF. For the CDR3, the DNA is TGTGCCAGCAGCTTAGGTAGCGGGGGGATATCAGATACGCAGTATTTT.

The CDR3 bases are TGTGCCAGCAGCTTGAGCAGGCCCTCCTACGAGCAGTACGTC. Its protein product is CASSLSRPSYEQYV. The rearrangement uses TRBV5-5 and TRBJ2-7, with D unresolved. Germline loops: CDR1 SGHKS, CDR2 YYEKEE (reference sequence). V was cut by 1 base and J by 0 bases, with 8 bases left in between. The CDR3 loop spans 14 amino acids.

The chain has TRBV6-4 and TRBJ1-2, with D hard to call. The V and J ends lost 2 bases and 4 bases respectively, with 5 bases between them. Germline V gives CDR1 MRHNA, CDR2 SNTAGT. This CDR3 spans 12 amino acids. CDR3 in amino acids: CASSDGLYGYTF. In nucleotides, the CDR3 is TGTGCCAGCAGTGACGGCCTCTATGGCTACACCTTC.

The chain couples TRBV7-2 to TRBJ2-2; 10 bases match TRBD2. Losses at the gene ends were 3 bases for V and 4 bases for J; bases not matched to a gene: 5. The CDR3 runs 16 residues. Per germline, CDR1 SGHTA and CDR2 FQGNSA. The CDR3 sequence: CASSLAAGGPTGELFF. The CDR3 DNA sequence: TGTGCCAGCAGCTTGGCAGCGGGGGGGCCCACCGGGGAGCTGTTTTTT. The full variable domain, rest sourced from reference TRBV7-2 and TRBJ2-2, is GAGVSQSPSNKVTEKGKDVELRCDPISGHTALYWYRQSLGQGLEFLIYFQGNSAPDKSGLPSDRFSAERTGGSVSTLTIQRTQQEDSAVYLCASSLAAGGPTGELFFGEGSRLTVL.

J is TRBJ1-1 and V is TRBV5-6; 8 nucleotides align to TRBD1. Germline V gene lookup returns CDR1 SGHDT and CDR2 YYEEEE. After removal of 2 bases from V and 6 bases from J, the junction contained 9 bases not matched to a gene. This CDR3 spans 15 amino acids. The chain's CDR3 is CASSLLDREVPEAFF. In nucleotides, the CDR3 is TGTGCCAGCAGCTTACTGGACAGGGAAGTTCCTGAAGCTTTCTTT.

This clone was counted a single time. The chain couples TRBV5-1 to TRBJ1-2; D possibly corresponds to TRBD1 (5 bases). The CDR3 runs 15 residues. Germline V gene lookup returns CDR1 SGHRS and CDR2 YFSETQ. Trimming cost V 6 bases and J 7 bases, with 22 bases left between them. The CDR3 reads CASTLRGKLGSGYTF. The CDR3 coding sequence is TGCGCCAGCACGCTTCGGGGGAAGCTGGGGAGTGGCTACACCTTC.

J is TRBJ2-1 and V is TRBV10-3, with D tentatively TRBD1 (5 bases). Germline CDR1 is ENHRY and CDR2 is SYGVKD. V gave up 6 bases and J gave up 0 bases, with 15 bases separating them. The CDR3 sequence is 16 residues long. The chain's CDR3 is CAIRVRGGSSYNEQFF. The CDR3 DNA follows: TGTGCCATCAGGGTAAGGGGCGGAAGCTCCTACAATGAGCAGTTCTTC.

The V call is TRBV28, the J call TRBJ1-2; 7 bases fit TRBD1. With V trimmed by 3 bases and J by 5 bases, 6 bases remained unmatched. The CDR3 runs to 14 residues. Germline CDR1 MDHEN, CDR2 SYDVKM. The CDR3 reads CASSFYRGGYGYTF. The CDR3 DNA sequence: TGTGCCAGCAGTTTCTACAGGGGTGGGTATGGCTACACCTTC.

In DNA, the CDR3 is TGCGCCAGCAGCCAAGGAGGGTATCAGCCCCAGCATTTT. Its translation is CASSQGGYQPQHF. This rearrangement joins TRBV4-3 to TRBJ1-5, with no clear D. The CDR3 has 13 amino acids. Trimming stripped 1 base from V and 5 bases from J, with 6 bases between. CDR1 is LGHNA and CDR2 is YSLEER in the germline V gene.

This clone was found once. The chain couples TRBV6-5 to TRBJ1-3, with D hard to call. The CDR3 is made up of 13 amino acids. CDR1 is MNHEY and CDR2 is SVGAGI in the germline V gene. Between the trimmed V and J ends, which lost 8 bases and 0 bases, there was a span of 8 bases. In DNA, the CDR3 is TGTGCCAGCCGGCGGGGCTCTGGAAACACCATATATTTT. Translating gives CASRRGSGNTIYF.

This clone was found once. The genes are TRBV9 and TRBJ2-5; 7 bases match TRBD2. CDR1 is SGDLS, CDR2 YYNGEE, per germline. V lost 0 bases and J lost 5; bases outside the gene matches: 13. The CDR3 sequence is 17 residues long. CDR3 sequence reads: CASSVEVGGPSEETQYF. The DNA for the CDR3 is TGTGCCAGCAGCGTAGAAGTGGGAGGGCCCTCGGAGGAGACCCAGTACTTC.

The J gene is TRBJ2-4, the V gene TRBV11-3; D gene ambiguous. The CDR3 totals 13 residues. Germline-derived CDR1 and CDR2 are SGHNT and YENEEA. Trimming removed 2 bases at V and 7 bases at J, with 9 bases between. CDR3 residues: CASSLKPRNIQYF. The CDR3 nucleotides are TGTGCCAGCAGCTTAAAACCTCGGAACATTCAGTACTTC.

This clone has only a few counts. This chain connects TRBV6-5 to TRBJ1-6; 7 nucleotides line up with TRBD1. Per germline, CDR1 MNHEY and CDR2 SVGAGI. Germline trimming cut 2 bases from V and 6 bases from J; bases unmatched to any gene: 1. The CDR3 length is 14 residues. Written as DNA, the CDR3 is TGTGCCAGCAGTTACAACAGGGGTAATTCACCCCTCCACTTT. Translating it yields CASSYNRGNSPLHF.

The CDR3 sequence is CASSVAFNEAGELFF. As DNA, the CDR3 is TGTGCCAGCAGCGTAGCTTTTAATGAGGCCGGGGAGCTGTTTTTT. This rearrangement joins TRBV9 to TRBJ2-2; D remains unclear. From germline, CDR1 is SGDLS and CDR2 YYNGEE. V was pared by 0 bases and J by 6 bases, with 12 bases between. The length of the CDR3 is 15 residues.

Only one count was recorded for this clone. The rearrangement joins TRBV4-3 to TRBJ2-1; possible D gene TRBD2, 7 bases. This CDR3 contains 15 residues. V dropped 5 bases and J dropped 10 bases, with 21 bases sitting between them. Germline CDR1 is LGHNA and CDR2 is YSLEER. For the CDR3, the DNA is TGCGCCAGCAGCGACTCTAGAAGGGGGGGCGCAGAGCAGTTCTTC. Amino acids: CASSDSRRGGAEQFF.

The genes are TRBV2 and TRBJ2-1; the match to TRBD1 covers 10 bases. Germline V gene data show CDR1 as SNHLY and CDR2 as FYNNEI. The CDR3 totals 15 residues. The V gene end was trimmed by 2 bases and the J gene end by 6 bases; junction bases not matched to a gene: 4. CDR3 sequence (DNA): TGTGCCAGCAGTGAAAGGGGACAGGGGTTCAATGAGCAGTTCTTC. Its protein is CASSERGQGFNEQFF.

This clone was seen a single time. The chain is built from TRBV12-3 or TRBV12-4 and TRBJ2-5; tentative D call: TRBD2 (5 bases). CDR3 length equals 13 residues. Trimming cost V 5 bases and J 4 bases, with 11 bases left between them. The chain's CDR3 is CASSGRAGETQYF. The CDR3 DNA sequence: TGTGCCAGCAGTGGGCGGGCCGGAGAGACCCAGTACTTC.

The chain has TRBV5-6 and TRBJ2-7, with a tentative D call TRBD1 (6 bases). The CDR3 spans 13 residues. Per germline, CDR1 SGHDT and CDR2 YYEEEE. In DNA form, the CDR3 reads TGTGCCAGCAGCCACGGGACGGCTAGTGGGGGCTTGGTC. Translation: CASSHGTASGGLV.

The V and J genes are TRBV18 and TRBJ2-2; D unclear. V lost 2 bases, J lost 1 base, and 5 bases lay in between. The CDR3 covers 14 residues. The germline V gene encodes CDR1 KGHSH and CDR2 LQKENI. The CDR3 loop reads CASSPEQNTGELFF. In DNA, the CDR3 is TGTGCCAGCTCACCAGAACAGAACACCGGGGAGCTGTTTTTT.

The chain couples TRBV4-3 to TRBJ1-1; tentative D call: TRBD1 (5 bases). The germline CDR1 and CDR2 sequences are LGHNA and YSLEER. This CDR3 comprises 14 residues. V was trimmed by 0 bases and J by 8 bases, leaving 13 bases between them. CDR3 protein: CASSQERGRAEAFF. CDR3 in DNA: TGCGCCAGCAGCCAAGAGCGGGGCAGGGCAGAAGCTTTCTTT.

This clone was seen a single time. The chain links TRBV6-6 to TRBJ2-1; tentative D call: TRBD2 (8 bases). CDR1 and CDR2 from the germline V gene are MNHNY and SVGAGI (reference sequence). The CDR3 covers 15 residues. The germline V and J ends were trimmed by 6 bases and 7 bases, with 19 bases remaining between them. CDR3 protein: CASSPGRGQRNEQFF. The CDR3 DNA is TGTGCCAGCAGCCCCGGGAGGGGGCAGCGAAATGAGCAGTTCTTC.

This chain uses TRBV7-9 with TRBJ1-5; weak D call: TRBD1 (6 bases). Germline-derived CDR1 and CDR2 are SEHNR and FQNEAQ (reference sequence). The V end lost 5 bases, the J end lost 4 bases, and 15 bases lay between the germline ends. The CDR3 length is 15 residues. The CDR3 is CASSATGQGNQPQHF. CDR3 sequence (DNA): TGTGCCAGCAGCGCGACAGGCCAGGGGAATCAGCCCCAGCATTTT.

CDR3 sequence: CASSSRQIRGTGELFF. The DNA of the CDR3 is TGTGCCAGCTCATCCAGACAGATCCGAGGCACCGGGGAGCTGTTTTTT. V usage is TRBV18 and J usage is TRBJ2-2; weak D call: TRBD1 (5 bases). This CDR3 contains 16 residues. Trimming shortened V by 5 bases and J by 4 bases, and 17 bases separated the two germline ends. Germline lookup yields CDR1 KGHSH and CDR2 LQKENI.

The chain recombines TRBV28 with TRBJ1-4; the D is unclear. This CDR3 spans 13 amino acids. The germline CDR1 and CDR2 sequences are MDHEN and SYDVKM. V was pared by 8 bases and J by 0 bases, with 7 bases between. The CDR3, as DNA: TGTGCCAGCGGAGCCACAACTAATGAAAAACTGTTTTTT. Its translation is CASGATTNEKLFF. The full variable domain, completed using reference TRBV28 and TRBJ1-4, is DVKVTQSSRYLVKRTGEKVFLECVQDMDHENMFWYRQDPGLGLRLIYFSYDVKMKEKGDIPEGYSVSREKKERFSLILESASTNQTSMYLCASGATTNEKLFFGSGTQLSVL.

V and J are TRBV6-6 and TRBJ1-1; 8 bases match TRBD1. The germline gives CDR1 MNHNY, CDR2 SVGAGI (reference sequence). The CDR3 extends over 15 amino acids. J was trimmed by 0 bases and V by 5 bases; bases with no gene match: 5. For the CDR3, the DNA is TGTGCCAGCAGTGATTTGACAGGGGTGAACACTGAAGCTTTCTTT. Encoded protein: CASSDLTGVNTEAFF.

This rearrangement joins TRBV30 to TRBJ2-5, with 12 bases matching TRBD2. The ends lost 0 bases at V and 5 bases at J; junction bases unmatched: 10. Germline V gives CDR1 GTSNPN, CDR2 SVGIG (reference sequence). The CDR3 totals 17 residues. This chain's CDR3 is CAWSVGASGRAGETQYF. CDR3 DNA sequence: TGTGCCTGGAGTGTCGGGGCTAGCGGGAGGGCCGGGGAGACCCAGTACTTC.

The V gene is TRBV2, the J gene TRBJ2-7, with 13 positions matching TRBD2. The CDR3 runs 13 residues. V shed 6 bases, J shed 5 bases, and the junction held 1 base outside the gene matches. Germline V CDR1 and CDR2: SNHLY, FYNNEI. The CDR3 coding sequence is TGTGCCAGCAGACTAGCGGGAGGGGACGAGCAGTACTTC. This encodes CASRLAGGDEQYF.